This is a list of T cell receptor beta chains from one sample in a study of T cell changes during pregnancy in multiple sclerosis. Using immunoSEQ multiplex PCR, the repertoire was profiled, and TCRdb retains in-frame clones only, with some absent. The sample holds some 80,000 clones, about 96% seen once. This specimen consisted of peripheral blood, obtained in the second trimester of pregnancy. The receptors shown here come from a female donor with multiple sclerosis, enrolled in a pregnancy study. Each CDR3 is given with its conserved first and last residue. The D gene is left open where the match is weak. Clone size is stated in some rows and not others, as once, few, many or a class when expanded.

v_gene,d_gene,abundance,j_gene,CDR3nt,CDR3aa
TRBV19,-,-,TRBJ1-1,TGTGCCAGCACCCAGGGGCCCGGTGGGAACACTGAAGCTTTCTTT,CASTQGPGGNTEAFF
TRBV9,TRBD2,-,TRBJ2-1,TGTGCCAGCAGCGTAGGGGGACTAGCGGGAGGGGGTGGTGAGCAGTTCTTC,CASSVGGLAGGGGEQFF
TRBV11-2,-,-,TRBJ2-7,TGTGCCAGCAGCTTAGTAACCAGCGACGAGCAGTACTTC,CASSLVTSDEQYF
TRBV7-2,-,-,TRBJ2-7,TGTGCCAGCAGCTCCGGGGTATCCGAGCAGTACTTC,CASSSGVSEQYF
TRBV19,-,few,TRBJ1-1,TGTGCCAGTAGATCGAGGAATAGTAACACTGAAGCTTTCTTT,CASRSRNSNTEAFF
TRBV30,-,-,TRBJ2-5,TGTGCCTGGAGTACTGGGGGGGAGACCCAGTACTTC,CAWSTGGETQYF
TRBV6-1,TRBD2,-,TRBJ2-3,TGTGCCAGCACCGACGGACTAGCGGGACCTGATACGCAGTATTTT,CASTDGLAGPDTQYF
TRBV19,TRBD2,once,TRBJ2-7,TGTGCCAGTAGTGCGACTAGCGGGAGTAGATACGAGCAGTACTTC,CASSATSGSRYEQYF
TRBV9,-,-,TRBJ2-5,TGTGCCAGCAGCGATCGGGGAGAGACCCAGTACTTC,CASSDRGETQYF
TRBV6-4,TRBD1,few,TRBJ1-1,TGTGCCAGCAGGGACCTCGACAGGGTGAACACTGAAGCTTTCTTT,CASRDLDRVNTEAFF
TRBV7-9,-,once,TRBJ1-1,TGTGCCAGCAGCTTACTCCTAGGGGCGAACACTGAAGCTTTCTTT,CASSLLLGANTEAFF
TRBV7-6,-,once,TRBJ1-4,TGTGCCAGCAGCCCACTATACAGGGCAACTAATGAAAAACTGTTTTTT,CASSPLYRATNEKLFF
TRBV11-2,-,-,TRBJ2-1,TGTGCCAGCAGCTTAGCGAGCCCCGTGAATGAGCAGTTCTTC,CASSLASPVNEQFF
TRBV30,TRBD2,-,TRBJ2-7,TGTGCCTGGAGTCGGCCGGGAGGTTCGGGCTACGAGCAGTACTTC,CAWSRPGGSGYEQYF
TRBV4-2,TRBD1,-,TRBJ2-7,TGTGCCAGCAGCGCCAGAGGGGGCTTCTACGAGCAGTACTTC,CASSARGGFYEQYF
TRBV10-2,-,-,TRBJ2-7,TGCGCCAGCAGTGAGTCAGGAGGCGGCTACGAGCAGTACTTC,CASSESGGGYEQYF
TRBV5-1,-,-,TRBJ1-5,TGCGCCAGCAGCCCCGGCGAGGGTTACAATCAGCCCCAGCATTTT,CASSPGEGYNQPQHF
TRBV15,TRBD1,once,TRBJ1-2,TGTGCCACCAGAGAGGGACAGGGACTTTATGGCTACACCTTC,CATREGQGLYGYTF
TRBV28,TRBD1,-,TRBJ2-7,TGTGCCAGCAGCCTCGGGACAGGGTCCCCCCGTGGGTTTGAGCAGTACTTC,CASSLGTGSPRGFEQYF
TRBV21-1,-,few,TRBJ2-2,TGTGCCAGCAGCACTAGCGGGAAGGGCACCGGGGAGCTGTTTTTT,CASSTSGKGTGELFF
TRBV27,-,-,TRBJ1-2,TGTGCCAGCAGTCGAGCGGGACAAGCTTATGGCTACACCTTC,CASSRAGQAYGYTF
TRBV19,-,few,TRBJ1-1,TGTGCCAGTAGTATATACCTATCGAACACTGAAGCTTTCTTT,CASSIYLSNTEAFF
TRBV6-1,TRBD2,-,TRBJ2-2,TGTGCCAGCAGTGAAGAGGGGACTAGTTACACCGGGGAGCTGTTTTTT,CASSEEGTSYTGELFF
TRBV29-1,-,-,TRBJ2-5,TGCAGCGTTGGCGGCGGGGGCGGGGAGACCCAGTACTTC,CSVGGGGGETQYF
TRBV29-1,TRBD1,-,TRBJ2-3,TGCAGCGTGTGGGGACAGAGCACAGATACGCAGTATTTT,CSVWGQSTDTQYF
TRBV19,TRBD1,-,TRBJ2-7,TGTGCCAGTAGCCGGCTAGTTCAGTTTGGCGGACAGGGTTCCGAGCAGTACTTC,CASSRLVQFGGQGSEQYF
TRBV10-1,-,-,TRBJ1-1,TGCGCCAGCAGTGAGTCCCCAGAGGGAGGCACTGAAGCTTTCTTT,CASSESPEGGTEAFF
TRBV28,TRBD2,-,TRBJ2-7,TGTGCCAGCTCCTCTCTAAGGCTGGGAGGGGAATCCTACGAGCAGTACTTC,CASSSLRLGGESYEQYF
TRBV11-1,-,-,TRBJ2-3,TGTGCCAGCAGCTTAAGGTGGGCGCCTACAGATACGCAGTATTTT,CASSLRWAPTDTQYF
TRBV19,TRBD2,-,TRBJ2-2,TGTGCCAGTAGTCTTCGCGGGGGGAACACCGGGGAGCTGTTTTTT,CASSLRGGNTGELFF
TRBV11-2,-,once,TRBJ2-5,TGTGCCAGCAGCTTAGGAGAAAAGACCCAGTACTTC,CASSLGEKTQYF
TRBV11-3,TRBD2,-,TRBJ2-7,TGTGCCAGCAGCTTCTGTCAGCGGGGTCCTCGCCACGAGCAGTACTTC,CASSFCQRGPRHEQYF
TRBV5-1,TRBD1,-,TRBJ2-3,TGCGCCAGCAGCTTGGTCGGGACAGGGACAGATACGCAGTATTTT,CASSLVGTGTDTQYF
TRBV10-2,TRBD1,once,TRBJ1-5,TGCGCCAGCAGTACCGGGTGGGGACAGGGGGACAATCAGCCCCAGCATTTT,CASSTGWGQGDNQPQHF
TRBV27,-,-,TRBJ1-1,TGTGCCAGCAGTTTACTTGGGGCGGCGGACACTGAAGCTTTCTTT,CASSLLGAADTEAFF
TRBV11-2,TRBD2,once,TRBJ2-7,TGTGCCAGCAGCTTCTCGGGACTAGCGCGTTACGAGCAGTACTTC,CASSFSGLARYEQYF
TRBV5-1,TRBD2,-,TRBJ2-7,TGCGCCAGCAGCTCTGGACTAGCGGGAAGCGAGCAGTACTTC,CASSSGLAGSEQYF
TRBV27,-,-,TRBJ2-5,TGTGCCAGCAGTTTAGAGGAGCAAGAGACCCAGTACTTC,CASSLEEQETQYF
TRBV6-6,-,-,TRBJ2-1,TGTGCCAGCAGCTCGCCGGGAAAGGGTAATGAGCAGTTCTTC,CASSSPGKGNEQFF
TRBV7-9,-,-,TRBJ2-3,TGTGCCAGCAGCTCCAGCCGGGAAAACTTTGCGCAGTATTTT,CASSSSRENFAQYF
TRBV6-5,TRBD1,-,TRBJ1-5,TGTGCCAGCAGTTCGGGGACAGGCCTCCAGCCCCAGCATTTT,CASSSGTGLQPQHF
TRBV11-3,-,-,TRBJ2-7,TGTGCCAGCAGCTCAGACAGTTACGACGAGCAGTACTTC,CASSSDSYDEQYF
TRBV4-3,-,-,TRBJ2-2,TGCGCCAGCAGCCAACTAGCTCAGAGGTCCACCGGGGAGCTGTTTTTT,CASSQLAQRSTGELFF
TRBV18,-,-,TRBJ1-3,TGTGCCAGCTCACCACCTACGGTCTCTGGAAACACCATATATTTT,CASSPPTVSGNTIYF
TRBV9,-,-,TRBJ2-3,TGTGCCAGCAGCGCAACAGGAGTCCGCGCAGATACGCAGTATTTT,CASSATGVRADTQYF
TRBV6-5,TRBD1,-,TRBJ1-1,TGTGCCAGCAGTTACGCACCGGGACAGGATTTTTCGGGAGCTTTCTTT,CASSYAPGQDFSGAFF
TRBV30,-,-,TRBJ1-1,TGTGCCTGGAGTGACCCTCCGGGGGTTCTGAACACTGAAGCTTTCTTT,CAWSDPPGVLNTEAFF
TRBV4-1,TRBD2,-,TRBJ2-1,TGCGCCAGCAGCCAGCTAGCGGGAGGGCTCGGAGGCTCCTACAATGAGCAGTTCTTC,CASSQLAGGLGGSYNEQFF
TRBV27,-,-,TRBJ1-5,TGTGCCAGCAGTTTATCCGGCAATCAGCCCCAGCATTTT,CASSLSGNQPQHF
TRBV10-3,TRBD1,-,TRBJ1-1,TGTGCCATCAGTGACCCGGGACAGTCGATGAGTGAAGCTTTCTTT,CAISDPGQSMSEAFF
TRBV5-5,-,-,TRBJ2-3,TGTGCCAGCAGCTTGCGACAGTCTCCCACAGATACGCAGTATTTT,CASSLRQSPTDTQYF
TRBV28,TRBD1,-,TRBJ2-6,TGTGCCAGCAGCCGGATCGGACAGGAATCGGGTGGGGCCAACGTCCTGACTTTC,CASSRIGQESGGANVLTF
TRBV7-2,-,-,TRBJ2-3,TGTGCCAGCAGCCTCTTGATGCGGACAGATACGCAGTATTTT,CASSLLMRTDTQYF